The next 18 T cell receptor beta chains were all read from a single sample in a study of cytomegalovirus exposure and HLA in healthy donors listed by TCRdb under 2017. Library preparation was by the immunoSEQ multiplex PCR assay. A mixture of 60 forward primers for TCR Vbeta segments and 13 reverse primers for TCR Jbeta segments was used in the multiplex PCR. TCRdb took over this immuneACCESS table, retaining in-frame rearrangements with V and J assigned. Such tables are incomplete; in checked studies, under half of the missing clones stem from an unresolved V gene, and the remainder is unexplained. This sample gives around 200,000 clones in total; 55% to 75% of them show up just once. In total, the top ten clones hold 2.6% of the sample. The sequencing input was PBMCs. These receptor sequences come from a man aged 35 to 55 in good health and CMV-seropositive.

The chain is built from TRBV5-5 and TRBJ2-5; 8 bases align to TRBD1. CDR1 and CDR2 from the germline V gene are SGHKS and YYEKEE (reference sequence). The CDR3 consists of 14 residues. V lost 6 bases and J lost 13; bases outside the gene matches: 17. The CDR3 DNA reads as TGTGCCAGCACCCTTTGGGACAGGCCCTCGCCGATGTACTTC. This gives the protein CASTLWDRPSPMYF.

This clone was seen a few times. This sequence joins TRBV5-1 and TRBJ2-1; perhaps TRBD2 as D (7 bases). Germline assignment: CDR1 SGHRS and CDR2 YFSETQ. The V end lost 0 bases, the J end lost 4 bases, and 14 bases lay between the germline ends. The CDR3 runs 16 residues. Written as DNA, the CDR3 is TGCGCCAGCAGCTTGGGGGGGGGCGGGGGATACAATGAGCAGTTCTTC. It specifies CASSLGGGGGYNEQFF.

The V gene is TRBV15, the J gene TRBJ1-3; D is unclear. Trimming stripped 6 bases from V and 0 bases from J, with 6 bases between. CDR1 and CDR2 (germline): LNHNV, YYDKDF (reference sequence). This CDR3 contains 13 residues. Written as DNA, the CDR3 is TGTGCCACCAGTATGAGCTCTGGAAACACCATATATTTT. Translated, it gives CATSMSSGNTIYF.

On this clone itself: Other DNA sequences in this specimen translate into the identical CDR3. The chain carries TRBV5-1 and TRBJ1-5; D gene unclear. Germline values: CDR1 SGHRS, CDR2 YFSETQ. The CDR3 has 14 amino acids. The V and J ends lost 0 bases and 2 bases respectively, with 6 bases between them. In nucleotides, the CDR3 is TGCGCCAGCAGCTTGGAGGGAGGCAATCAGCCCCAGCATTTT. Its protein is CASSLEGGNQPQHF.

In DNA form, the CDR3 reads TGTGCCAGCAGCTTAGTCGGGGGGCCCGACACCGGGGAGCTGTTTTTT. Translated: CASSLVGGPDTGELFF. The rearrangement links TRBV11-1 to TRBJ2-2; a weak D match, TRBD2 (7 bases). V gave up 1 base and J gave up 3 bases, with 12 bases separating them. The CDR3 loop spans 16 amino acids. Germline values: CDR1 SGHAT, CDR2 FQDESV (reference sequence). Filled out from reference TRBV11-1 and TRBJ2-2, the complete variable domain reads EAEVAQSPRYKITEKSQAVAFWCDPISGHATLYWYRQILGQGPELLVQFQDESVVDDSQLPKDRFSAERLKGVDSTLKIQPAELGDSAMYLCASSLVGGPDTGELFFGEGSRLTVL.

On this clone: This sample also contains other DNA sequences that code for the same CDR3. This rearrangement joins TRBV7-2 to TRBJ1-2; weak D call: TRBD1 (6 bases). The length of the CDR3 is 15 residues. Germline CDR1 is SGHTA and CDR2 is FQGNSA. V was clipped by 3 bases and J by 2 bases, with 13 bases between them. CDR3 loop: CASSFTQGPNYGYTF. DNA of the CDR3: TGTGCCAGCAGCTTCACGCAGGGGCCCAACTATGGCTACACCTTC.

The V and J genes are TRBV15 and TRBJ2-5; 9 bases line up with TRBD2. The CDR3 totals 16 residues. Trimming took 0 bases from V and 4 from J; bases not matched to a gene: 6. Germline-derived CDR1 and CDR2 are LNHNV and YYDKDF (reference sequence). The CDR3 is CATSRDLAGGRETQYF. CDR3 DNA sequence: TGTGCCACCAGCAGAGATCTCGCGGGGGGGCGAGAGACCCAGTACTTC.

The chain employs TRBV5-1 and TRBJ2-1, with TRBD2 matching 9 bases. The CDR3 loop spans 19 amino acids. Losses at the gene ends were 0 bases for V and 2 bases for J; bases not matched to a gene: 12. Germline V gene lookup returns CDR1 SGHRS and CDR2 YFSETQ. DNA for the CDR3: TGCGCCAGCAGCTTGGCCCCCGCGGGGGGGCCTCTCGCCTACAATGAGCAGTTCTTC. Its protein is CASSLAPAGGPLAYNEQFF.

The chain employs TRBV15 and TRBJ2-1; 12 bases match TRBD2. Germline CDR1 and CDR2: LNHNV and YYDKDF (reference sequence). The CDR3 spans 15 residues. J gave up 9 bases and V 5 bases, and 8 bases lay outside the gene matches. CDR3 region: CATSSRLAGVTEQFF. The DNA of the CDR3 is TGTGCCACCAGCTCTCGACTAGCGGGGGTTACTGAGCAGTTCTTC. Variable domain in full (rest from reference TRBV15 and TRBJ2-1): DAMVIQNPRYQVTQFGKPVTLSCSQTLNHNVMYWYQQKSSQAPKLLFHYYDKDFNNEADTPDNFQSRRPNTSFCFLDIRSPGLGDTAMYLCATSSRLAGVTEQFFGPGTRLTVL.

This rearrangement joins TRBV7-6 to TRBJ1-4, with 10 bases matching TRBD1. Germline CDR1 is SGHVS and CDR2 is FNYEAQ. The CDR3 has 13 residues. Trimming at V came to 5 bases and at J to 8 bases, leaving 2 bases not matched to a gene. For the CDR3, the DNA is TGTGCCAGCAGCCCGGACAGGGGGGAAAAACTGTTTTTT. It yields the protein CASSPDRGEKLFF.

The V call is TRBV28, the J call TRBJ2-7; D possibly corresponds to TRBD2 (6 bases). Deletions cut 2 bases from V and 2 bases from J, with 19 bases between. Per the germline V gene, CDR1 is MDHEN and CDR2 is SYDVKM. The CDR3 extends over 17 amino acids. DNA of the CDR3: TGTGCCAGCAGTTTACCCCCCGGGGAGGAGAGACCCTACGAGCAGTACTTC. Encoded protein: CASSLPPGEERPYEQYF.

V usage is TRBV29-1 and J usage is TRBJ1-2; no clear D gene. Germline CDR1 reads SQVTM; CDR2 reads ANQGSEA. There are 15 residues in the CDR3. Trimming pared 2 bases from V and 3 bases from J, leaving 16 bases between. The CDR3 bases are TGCAGCGTTGAACGCCCCGCGGGGTTCCACTATGGCTACACCTTC. Translating it yields CSVERPAGFHYGYTF.

The chain couples TRBV2 to TRBJ2-2; 9 positions agree with TRBD1. Per the germline V gene, CDR1 is SNHLY and CDR2 is FYNNEI. The CDR3 is 14 amino acids. V shed 8 bases, J shed 1 base, and the junction held 2 bases outside the gene matches. CDR3 in amino acids: CASRQGENTGELFF. For the CDR3, the DNA is TGTGCCAGCCGACAGGGGGAGAACACCGGGGAGCTGTTTTTT. Full variable domain (outside the CDR3, taken from reference TRBV2 and TRBJ2-2): EPEVTQTPSHQVTQMGQEVILRCVPISNHLYFYWYRQILGQKVEFLVSFYNNEISEKSEIFDDQFSVERPDGSNFTLKIRSTKLEDSAMYFCASRQGENTGELFFGEGSRLTVL.

The chain combines TRBV29-1 with TRBJ1-2; D ambiguous. The CDR3 loop spans 11 amino acids. Looked up from germline, CDR1 is SQVTM and CDR2 is ANQGSEA. For the CDR3, the DNA is TGCAGTGCAAGACATGACTATGGCTACACCTTC. Translating it yields CSARHDYGYTF.

This chain links TRBV7-8 with TRBJ2-7, with 8 nucleotides matching TRBD1. The CDR3 spans 14 residues. The V gene end was trimmed by 3 bases and the J gene end by 5 bases; junction bases not matched to a gene: 6. Germline CDR1 is SGHVS and CDR2 is FQNEAQ. DNA of the CDR3: TGTGCCAGCAGCTTCCAGGGGGCGAGCAACGAGCAGTACTTC. This sequence encodes CASSFQGASNEQYF.

The rearrangement links TRBV5-6 to TRBJ1-1; no firm D call. The CDR3 loop spans 14 amino acids. Looked up from germline, CDR1 is SGHDT and CDR2 is YYEEEE. The ends were cut back, 0 bases at V and 4 bases at J, with 10 bases in the middle. The CDR3 here is CASSLVPESTEAFF. CDR3 DNA: TGTGCCAGCAGCTTGGTCCCAGAATCCACTGAAGCTTTCTTT.

The chain is built from TRBV7-2 and TRBJ2-3, with D unresolved. Germline values: CDR1 SGHTA, CDR2 FQGNSA. CDR3 length equals 15 residues. V dropped 6 bases and J dropped 0 bases, with 13 bases sitting between them. Written as DNA, the CDR3 is TGTGCCAGCAGTTCCGGTCCGCCGAGCACAGATACGCAGTATTTT. Translating it yields CASSSGPPSTDTQYF.

The J gene is TRBJ1-2, the V gene TRBV4-1, with a possible D match to TRBD1 (6 bases). Per germline, CDR1 MGHRA and CDR2 YSYEKL. V was clipped by 1 base and J by 3 bases, with 12 bases between them. The CDR3 totals 15 residues. The CDR3 here is CASSQVTGTYYGYTF. The CDR3 coding sequence is TGCGCCAGCAGCCAAGTAACAGGGACCTACTATGGCTACACCTTC.